This T cell receptor (beta chain) was identified in a study of radiation and T cells in renal cell carcinoma. As to treatment: treatment-naive control, cytoreductive nephrectomy. Profiled with immunoSEQ multiplex PCR; TCRdb holds only in-frame clones, not every one. The sample holds 13,000 to 15,000 clones, roughly 60% seen once. The germline V and J ends were trimmed by 2 bases and 3 bases, with 9 bases remaining between them. This CDR3 contains 13 residues. Germline V lookup: CDR1 GTSNPN, CDR2 SVGIG (reference sequence). The chain couples TRBV30 to TRBJ2-3; D unresolved. The sequences come from tumor tissue, collected from a patient whose treatment was nephrectomy without radiotherapy. The TCR originated in a man aged 45-65 years with renal cell carcinoma. CDR3 coding DNA: TGTGCCTGGAGTAAACAGAGGACAGATACGCAGTATTTT. This gives the protein CAWSKQRTDTQYF.